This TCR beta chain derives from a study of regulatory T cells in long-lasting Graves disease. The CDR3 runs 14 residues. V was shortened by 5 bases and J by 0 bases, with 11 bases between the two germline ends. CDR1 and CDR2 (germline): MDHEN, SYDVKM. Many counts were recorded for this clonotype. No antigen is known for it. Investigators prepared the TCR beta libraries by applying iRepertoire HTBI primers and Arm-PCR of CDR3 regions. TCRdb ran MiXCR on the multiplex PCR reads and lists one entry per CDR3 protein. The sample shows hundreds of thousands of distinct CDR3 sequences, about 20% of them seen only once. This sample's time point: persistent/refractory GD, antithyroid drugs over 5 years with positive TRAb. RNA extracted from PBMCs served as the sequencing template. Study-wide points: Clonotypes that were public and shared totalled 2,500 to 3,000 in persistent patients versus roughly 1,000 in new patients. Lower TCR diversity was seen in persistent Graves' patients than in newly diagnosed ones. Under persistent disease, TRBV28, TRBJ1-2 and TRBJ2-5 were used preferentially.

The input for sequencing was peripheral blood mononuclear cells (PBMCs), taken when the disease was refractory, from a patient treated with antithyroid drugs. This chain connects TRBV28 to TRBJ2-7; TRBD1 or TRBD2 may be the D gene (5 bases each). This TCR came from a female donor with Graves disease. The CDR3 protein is CASSLGASSYEQYF. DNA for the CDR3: TGTGCCAGCAGTCTCGGGGCTAGCTCCTACGAGCAGTACTTC.